Below, 9 T cell receptor beta chains from the same sample are listed, as sequenced in a study of blood T cell repertoires in COVID-19. The repertoire was sequenced with immunoSEQ multiplex PCR; TCRdb's copy has only in-frame clones and lacks some. The sample lists hundreds of thousands of clones; roughly nine tenths were seen once. Source material: peripheral blood. These receptors all come from a man aged 55 to 69 who had recovered from COVID-19.

The chain recombines TRBV5-5 with TRBJ1-2, with unresolved D. Looked up from germline, CDR1 is SGHKS and CDR2 is YYEKEE (reference sequence). V was pared by 4 bases and J by 7 bases, with 14 bases between. The CDR3 totals 13 residues. The CDR3 region is CASSTGRVRGYTF. DNA for the CDR3: TGTGCCAGCAGCACTGGGCGGGTCCGTGGCTACACCTTC.

The gene calls are TRBV5-6 and TRBJ1-5; D gene ambiguous. The CDR3 extends over 13 amino acids. The V gene's germline CDR1 is SGHDT and CDR2 YYEEEE. Trimming removed 2 bases at V and 3 bases at J, with 6 bases between. CDR3 bases: TGTGCCAGCAGCTTTTCTCCCAATCAGCCCCAGCATTTT. The encoded protein is CASSFSPNQPQHF.

The rearrangement links TRBV3-1 (or the pseudogene TRBV3-2) to TRBJ2-3, with D possibly being TRBD2 (6 bases). Germline lookup yields CDR1 LGHDT and CDR2 YNNKEL (reference sequence). CDR3 length: 16 residues. V gave up 1 base and J gave up 5 bases, with 16 bases separating them. The CDR3 region is CASSQVGGARQDTQYF. The CDR3 DNA sequence: TGTGCCAGCAGCCAAGTTGGCGGGGCCCGGCAAGATACGCAGTATTTT.

This clone was observed a few times. This sequence joins TRBV3-1 (or the pseudogene TRBV3-2) and TRBJ1-6; D is perhaps TRBD1 (5 bases). The V end was cut by 4 bases, the J end by 7 bases, with 14 bases between. CDR1 LGHDT and CDR2 YNNKEL come from the germline V gene (reference sequence). The CDR3 runs 15 residues. The CDR3 loop reads CASSLTGRGNSPLHF. The CDR3 DNA follows: TGTGCCAGCAGCCTAACGGGTCGGGGGAATTCACCCCTCCACTTT.

This chain joins TRBV6-5 and TRBJ1-5, with 9 bases aligning to TRBD1. The CDR3 totals 15 residues. The trim removed 5 bases at V and 2 bases at J, leaving 4 bases unmatched. From germline, CDR1 is MNHEY and CDR2 SVGAGI. CDR3 nucleotides: TGTGCCAGCAGTCTGGACAGGGGCCGCAATCAGCCCCAGCATTTT. Translated, it gives CASSLDRGRNQPQHF.

The V and J genes are TRBV27 and TRBJ1-1; 7 bases align to TRBD1. The J segment lost 1 base and the V segment lost 5 bases, leaving 7 bases of the junction unmatched. This CDR3 contains 15 residues. CDR1 MNHEY and CDR2 SMNVEV come from the germline V gene (reference sequence). The CDR3 protein is CASSKHRGSNTEAFF. DNA of the CDR3: TGTGCCAGCAGTAAACACAGGGGATCGAACACTGAAGCTTTCTTT.

CDR3: CASSTLSGGTDTQYF. As DNA, the CDR3 is TGTGCCAGTAGTACCCTTAGCGGGGGGACAGATACGCAGTATTTT. This chain uses TRBV19 with TRBJ2-3, with TRBD2 matching 10 bases. V shed 4 bases, J shed 3 bases, and the junction held 4 bases outside the gene matches. Germline CDR1 reads LNHDA; CDR2 reads SQIVND (reference sequence). This CDR3 region has 15 residues.

This chain joins TRBV28 and TRBJ2-7; D is perhaps TRBD2 (5 bases). CDR3 length: 15 amino acids. Trimming removed 5 bases from V and 3 bases from J, with 17 bases in between. CDR1 and CDR2 from the germline V gene are MDHEN and SYDVKM. CDR3: CASSPQRAPLYEQYF. Here the CDR3 DNA reads TGTGCCAGCAGTCCTCAGAGGGCGCCCCTCTACGAGCAGTACTTC.

The chain links TRBV5-1 to TRBJ1-6; 9 bases align to TRBD1. Germline CDR1 and CDR2: SGHRS and YFSETQ. V lost 5 bases to trimming and J lost 7 bases; unmatched junction nucleotides: 10. The CDR3 covers 16 residues. The CDR3 DNA is TGCGCCAGCAGACAGGGGGCGAGTACCCAGAATTCACCCCTCCACTTT. Amino acid sequence: CASRQGASTQNSPLHF.